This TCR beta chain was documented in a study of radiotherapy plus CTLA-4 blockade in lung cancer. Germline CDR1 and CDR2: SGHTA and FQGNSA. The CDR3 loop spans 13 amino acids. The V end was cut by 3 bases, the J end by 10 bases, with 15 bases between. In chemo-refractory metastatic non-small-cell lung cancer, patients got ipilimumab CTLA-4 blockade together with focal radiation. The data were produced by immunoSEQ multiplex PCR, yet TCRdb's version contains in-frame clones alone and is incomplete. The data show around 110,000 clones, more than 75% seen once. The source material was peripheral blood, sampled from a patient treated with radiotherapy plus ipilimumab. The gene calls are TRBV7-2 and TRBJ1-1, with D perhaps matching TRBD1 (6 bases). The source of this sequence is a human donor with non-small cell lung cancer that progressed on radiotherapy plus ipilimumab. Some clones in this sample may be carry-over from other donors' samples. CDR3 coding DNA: TGTGCCAGCAGCTTCACGGTACAGGGAACAGCTTTCTTT. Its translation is CASSFTVQGTAFF.